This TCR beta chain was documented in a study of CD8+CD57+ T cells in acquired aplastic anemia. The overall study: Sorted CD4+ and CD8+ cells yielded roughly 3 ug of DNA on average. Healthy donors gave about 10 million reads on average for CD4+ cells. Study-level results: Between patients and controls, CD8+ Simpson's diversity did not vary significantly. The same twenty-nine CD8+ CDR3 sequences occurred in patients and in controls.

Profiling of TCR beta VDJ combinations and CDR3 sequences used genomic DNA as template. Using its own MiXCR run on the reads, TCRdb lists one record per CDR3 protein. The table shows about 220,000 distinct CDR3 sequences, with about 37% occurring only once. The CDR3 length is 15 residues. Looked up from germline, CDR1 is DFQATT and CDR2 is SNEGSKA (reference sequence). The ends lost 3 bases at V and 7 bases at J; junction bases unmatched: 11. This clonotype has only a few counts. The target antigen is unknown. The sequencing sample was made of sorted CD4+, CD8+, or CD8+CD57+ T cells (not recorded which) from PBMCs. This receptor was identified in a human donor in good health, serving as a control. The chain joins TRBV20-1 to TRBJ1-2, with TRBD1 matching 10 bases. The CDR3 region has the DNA TGCAGTGCTAGGGAACCGGGACAGGGGTTTGGTGGCTACACCTTC. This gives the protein CSAREPGQGFGGYTF.